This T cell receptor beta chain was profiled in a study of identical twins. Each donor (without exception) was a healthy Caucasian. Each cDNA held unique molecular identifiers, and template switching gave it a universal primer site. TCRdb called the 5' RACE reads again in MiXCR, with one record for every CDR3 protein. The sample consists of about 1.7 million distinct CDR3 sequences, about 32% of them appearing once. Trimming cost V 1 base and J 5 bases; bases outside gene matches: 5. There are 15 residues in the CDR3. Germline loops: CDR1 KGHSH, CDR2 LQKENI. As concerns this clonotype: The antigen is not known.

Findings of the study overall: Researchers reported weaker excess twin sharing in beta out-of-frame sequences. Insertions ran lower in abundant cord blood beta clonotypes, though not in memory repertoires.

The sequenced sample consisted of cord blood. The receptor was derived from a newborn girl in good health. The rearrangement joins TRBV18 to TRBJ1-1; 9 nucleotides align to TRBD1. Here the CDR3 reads CASSPLRQGETEAFF. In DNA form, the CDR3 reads TGTGCCAGCTCACCACTGAGACAGGGGGAGACTGAAGCTTTCTTT.